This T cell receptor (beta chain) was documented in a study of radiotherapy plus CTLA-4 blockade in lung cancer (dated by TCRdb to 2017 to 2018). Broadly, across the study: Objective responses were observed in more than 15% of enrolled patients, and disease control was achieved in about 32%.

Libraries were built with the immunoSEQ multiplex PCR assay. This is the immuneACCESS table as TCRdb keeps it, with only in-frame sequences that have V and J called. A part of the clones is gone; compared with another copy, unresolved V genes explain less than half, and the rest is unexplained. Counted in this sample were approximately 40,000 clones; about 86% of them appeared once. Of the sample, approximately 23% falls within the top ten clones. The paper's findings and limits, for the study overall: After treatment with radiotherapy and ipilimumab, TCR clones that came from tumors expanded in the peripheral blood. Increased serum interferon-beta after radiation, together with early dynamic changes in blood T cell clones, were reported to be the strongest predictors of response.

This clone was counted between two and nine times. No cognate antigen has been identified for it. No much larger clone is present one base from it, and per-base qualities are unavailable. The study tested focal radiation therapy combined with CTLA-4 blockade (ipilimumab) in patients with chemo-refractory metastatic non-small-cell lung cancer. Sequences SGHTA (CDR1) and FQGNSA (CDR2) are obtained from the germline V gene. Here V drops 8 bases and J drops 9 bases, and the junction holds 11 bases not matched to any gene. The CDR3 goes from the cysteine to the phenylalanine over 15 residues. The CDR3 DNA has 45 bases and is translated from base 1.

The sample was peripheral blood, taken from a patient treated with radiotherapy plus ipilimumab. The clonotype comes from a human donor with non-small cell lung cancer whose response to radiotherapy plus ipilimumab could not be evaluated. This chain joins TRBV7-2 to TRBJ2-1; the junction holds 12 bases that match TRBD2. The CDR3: CASLPLAGGYSEQFF. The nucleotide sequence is TGTGCCAGCCTACCCCTAGCGGGGGGGTATAGTGAGCAGTTCTTC.